This paragraph covers one T cell receptor beta chain sequence. Its specificity is unknown. The sample comes from a study of Ad26.COV2.S vaccination and SARS-CoV-2 variants. On the study more broadly: Once or twice, 56 days apart, Ad26.COV2.S was delivered intramuscularly.

CDR3 length: 12 residues. Germline assignment: CDR1 LGHDT and CDR2 YNNKEL (reference sequence). The germline V and J ends were trimmed by 2 bases and 7 bases, with 5 bases remaining between them. Assay used: immunoSEQ multiplex PCR; TCRdb lists only in-frame clones, some missing. This repertoire shows around 300,000 clones, roughly 90% found once; its top ten account for roughly a tenth. Indicated treatment: 19 received Ad26.COV2.S at low or high dose, single or two shots; about 5 received placebo; per-sample allocation not given. The study sampled participants on day 63 after the first vaccine or placebo injection. The administered vaccine (an Ad26 vector) expressed Wuhan-strain SARS-CoV-2 spike. Findings and limits, study-wide: The placebo group had lower spike-specific TCR breadth than the vaccine recipients did. The authors reported substantial breadth in spike-specific CD8+ and CD4+ T cell responses after vaccination.

This clonotype originated in a person aged 18-60 years who received the Ad26.COV2.S COVID-19 vaccine or a placebo. This chain uses TRBV3-1 (or the pseudogene TRBV3-2) with TRBJ2-2, with D hard to call. The starting material was peripheral blood, obtained in a trial of Ad26.COV2.S vaccine versus placebo. The CDR3 sequence: CASSQLVGELFF. DNA of the CDR3: TGTGCCAGCAGCCAACTGGTCGGGGAGCTGTTTTTT.